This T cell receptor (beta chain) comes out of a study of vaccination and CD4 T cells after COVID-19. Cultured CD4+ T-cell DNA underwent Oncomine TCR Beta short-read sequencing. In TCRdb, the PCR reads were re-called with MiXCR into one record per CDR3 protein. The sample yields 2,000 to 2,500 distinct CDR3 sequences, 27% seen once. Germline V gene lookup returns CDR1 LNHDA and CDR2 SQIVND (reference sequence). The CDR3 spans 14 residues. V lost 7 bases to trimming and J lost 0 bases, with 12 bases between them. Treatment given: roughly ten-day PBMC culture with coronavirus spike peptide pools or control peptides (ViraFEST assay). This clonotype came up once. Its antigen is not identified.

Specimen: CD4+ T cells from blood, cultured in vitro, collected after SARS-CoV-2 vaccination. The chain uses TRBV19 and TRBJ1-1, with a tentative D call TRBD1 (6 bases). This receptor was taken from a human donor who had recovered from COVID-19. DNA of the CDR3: TGTGCCAGTAACAGGGCAGACTTGAACACTGAAGCTTTCTTT. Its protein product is CASNRADLNTEAFF.